A single sample gave rise to the 25 T cell receptor beta chains below, sequenced in a study of blood T cell repertoires in COVID-19. Produced via immunoSEQ multiplex PCR; TCRdb's table is partial and in-frame only. The table shows around 320,000 clones, with about nine tenths occurring only once. The specimen was peripheral blood. These receptors all come from a woman in her twenties or thirties with COVID-19, enrolled during active disease.

A single count supports this clone. Other DNA sequences from this sample encode an identical CDR3 as well. The V and J genes are TRBV5-1 and TRBJ2-7; D perhaps matches TRBD1 (5 bases). The CDR3 runs to 14 residues. The ends were cut back, 0 bases at V and 5 bases at J, with 12 bases in the middle. The V gene's germline CDR1 is SGHRS and CDR2 YFSETQ. The CDR3 here is CASSLAGFLDEQYF. CDR3 coding DNA: TGCGCCAGCAGCTTGGCAGGGTTTTTAGACGAGCAGTACTTC. Full variable domain (rest looked up from reference TRBV5-1 and TRBJ2-7): KAGVTQTPRYLIKTRGQQVTLSCSPISGHRSVSWYQQTPGQGLQFLFEYFSETQRNKGNFPGRFSGRQFSNSRSEMNVSTLELGDSALYLCASSLAGFLDEQYFGPGTRLTVT.

This chain uses TRBV6-5 with TRBJ1-6, with no clear D. CDR3 length: 15 residues. The V end lost 6 bases, the J end lost 9 bases, and 18 bases lay between the germline ends. CDR1 is MNHEY, CDR2 SVGAGI, per germline. In DNA, the CDR3 is TGTGCCAGCAGCCCCCTCCGCAGATTTGGTTCACCCCTCCACTTT. Translated, it gives CASSPLRRFGSPLHF.

The chain combines TRBV6-1 with TRBJ2-7, with 7 positions matching TRBD1. The CDR3 contains 13 residues. Germline-derived CDR1 and CDR2 are MNHNS and SASEGT. J lost 2 bases, V lost 7 bases, and 5 bases had no gene match. Here the CDR3 DNA reads TGTGCCAGCAATCTAGGGGGCCCCTACGAGCAGTACTTC. Encoded protein: CASNLGGPYEQYF.

J is TRBJ2-7 and V is TRBV7-9; no definite D call. The germline V gene encodes CDR1 SEHNR and CDR2 FQNEAQ (reference sequence). The CDR3 is 13 amino acids. The ends were cut back, 8 bases at V and 1 base at J, with 12 bases in the middle. The CDR3 DNA reads TGTGCCAGCCGCCCCAGGCAATCCTACGAGCAGTACTTC. Translating it yields CASRPRQSYEQYF.

In its sample, this clone was seen once. The rearrangement uses TRBV9 and TRBJ1-2; D unclear. V lost 1 base and J 4 bases, leaving 14 bases between the germline ends. The CDR3 loop spans 15 amino acids. CDR1 and CDR2 from the germline V gene are SGDLS and YYNGEE. This chain's CDR3 is CASSVTPATGYGYTF. The CDR3, as DNA: TGTGCCAGCAGCGTAACCCCCGCCACCGGCTATGGCTACACCTTC.

The CDR3 sequence is CASSPMGGFNSPLHF. The CDR3 DNA reads as TGTGCCAGCAGCCCGATGGGAGGGTTCAATTCACCCCTCCACTTT. This chain links TRBV7-6 with TRBJ1-6, with no clear D. Germline values: CDR1 SGHVS, CDR2 FNYEAQ. V lost 5 bases and J lost 7, with 15 bases in between. CDR3 size: 15 residues.

The J gene is TRBJ2-3, the V gene TRBV28; D remains unclear. Trimming took 7 bases from V and 6 from J, leaving 14 bases between them. The CDR3 contains 13 residues. Germline CDR1 and CDR2: MDHEN and SYDVKM. The CDR3 reads CASNSGWIDTQYF. The CDR3 DNA reads as TGTGCCAGCAATTCGGGTTGGATTGATACGCAGTATTTT.

The rearrangement joins TRBV5-4 to TRBJ2-1; possibly TRBD1 for D (6 bases). CDR1 and CDR2 from the germline V gene are SGHNT and YYREEE (reference sequence). Trimming cost V 6 bases and J 5 bases, with 15 bases left between them. CDR3 length equals 14 residues. CDR3 in amino acids: CASTNLQGDNEQFF. CDR3 coding DNA: TGTGCCAGCACAAATTTACAGGGCGACAATGAGCAGTTCTTC.

V and J are TRBV5-1 and TRBJ1-5; 8 bases fit TRBD1. The V gene end was trimmed by 0 bases and the J gene end by 6 bases; junction bases not matched to a gene: 8. The CDR3 loop spans 16 amino acids. Germline CDR1 is SGHRS and CDR2 is YFSETQ. CDR3 sequence: CASSLGATGVGQPQHF. In DNA, the CDR3 is TGCGCCAGCAGCTTGGGGGCGACAGGGGTGGGTCAGCCCCAGCATTTT.

CDR3 bases: TGTGCCGTCCTTACTGCTACGGGAAACACCATATATTTT. This sequence encodes CAVLTATGNTIYF. The genes are TRBV6-5 and TRBJ1-3; D is uncertain. The CDR3 contains 13 residues. The V gene lost 11 bases and the J gene lost 4 bases, with 15 bases spanning the gap. In germline, CDR1 is MNHEY, CDR2 SVGAGI.

In nucleotides, the CDR3 is TGTGCCAGCAGCTTAGGCGGGGGACAGGGGACCTACGAGCAGTACTTC. It is translated as CASSLGGGQGTYEQYF. The chain recombines TRBV7-9 with TRBJ2-7; 10 positions agree with TRBD1. The CDR3 has 16 residues. Germline CDR1 is SEHNR and CDR2 is FQNEAQ (reference sequence). Trimming removed 1 base from V and 2 bases from J; junction bases left unmatched: 5.

This clone was detected once. V usage is TRBV5-1 and J usage is TRBJ2-3, with D maybe TRBD2 (6 bases). The germline gives CDR1 SGHRS, CDR2 YFSETQ. This CDR3 region has 17 residues. V lost 3 bases to trimming and J lost 0 bases, with 17 bases between them. The CDR3 region is CASSSYLAGLSTDTQYF. The CDR3 nucleotides are TGCGCCAGCAGCTCCTACCTGGCGGGGCTCAGCACAGATACGCAGTATTTT. The full variable domain, rest sourced from reference TRBV5-1 and TRBJ2-3, is KAGVTQTPRYLIKTRGQQVTLSCSPISGHRSVSWYQQTPGQGLQFLFEYFSETQRNKGNFPGRFSGRQFSNSRSEMNVSTLELGDSALYLCASSSYLAGLSTDTQYFGPGTRLTVL.

V gene TRBV18 combines with J gene TRBJ2-1; 7 positions match TRBD2. V shed 4 bases and J 5 bases; nucleotides not matched to a gene: 14. The CDR3 sequence is 17 residues long. Germline CDR1 is KGHSH and CDR2 is LQKENI. The CDR3 region is CASSLVILAGVNNEQFF. Written as DNA, the CDR3 is TGTGCCAGCTCACTAGTGATCCTGGCGGGGGTAAACAATGAGCAGTTCTTC.

This chain uses TRBV18 with TRBJ2-1, with no clear D. The CDR3 is 15 amino acids. CDR1 is KGHSH and CDR2 is LQKENI in the germline V gene. V was pared by 4 bases and J by 0 bases, with 10 bases between. Here the CDR3 DNA reads TGTGCCAGCTCACGAAGCGAGAGCTCCTACAATGAGCAGTTCTTC. Encoded protein: CASSRSESSYNEQFF.

This rearrangement joins TRBV7-9 to TRBJ1-2, with D possibly being TRBD1 (5 bases). CDR1 and CDR2 (germline): SEHNR, FQNEAQ (reference sequence). CDR3 size: 13 residues. V was clipped by 3 bases and J by 8 bases, with 13 bases between them. CDR3 sequence: CASSFREGEGYTF. The CDR3 DNA sequence: TGTGCCAGCAGCTTCAGGGAAGGCGAAGGCTACACCTTC.

The rearrangement uses TRBV27 and TRBJ2-7; a weak D match, TRBD2 (5 bases). Germline CDR1 and CDR2: MNHEY and SMNVEV (reference sequence). The CDR3 loop spans 14 amino acids. The germline V and J ends were trimmed by 2 bases and 3 bases, with 11 bases remaining between them. CDR3 sequence reads: CASSLLDRGYEQYF. CDR3 DNA sequence: TGTGCCAGCAGTTTACTTGACCGGGGCTACGAGCAGTACTTC.

This clone was detected once. Distinct nucleotide sequences in the sample also encode this CDR3. The CDR3 here is CASSRDNRALYEQYF. CDR3 DNA: TGCGCCAGCAGCAGGGACAACCGGGCCCTATACGAGCAGTACTTC. The rearrangement joins TRBV4-1 to TRBJ2-7; possibly TRBD1 for D (6 bases). Between the trimmed V and J ends, which lost 5 bases and 4 bases, there was a span of 18 bases. Germline V gene data show CDR1 as MGHRA and CDR2 as YSYEKL. This CDR3 is built from 15 residues.

V is TRBV19 and J is TRBJ1-2; D gene uncertain. The CDR3 sequence is 13 residues long. Trimming removed 3 bases at V and 10 bases at J, with 15 bases between. Germline V gene data show CDR1 as LNHDA and CDR2 as SQIVND (reference sequence). The CDR3 protein is CASSIPSTVVYTF. CDR3 bases: TGTGCCAGTAGTATCCCCTCCACGGTTGTCTACACCTTC.

The chain couples TRBV12-5 to TRBJ2-7; TRBD1 matches 10 bases. Losses at the gene ends were 2 bases for V and 6 bases for J; bases not matched to a gene: 7. The CDR3 is 15 residues long. Germline CDR1 and CDR2: LGHNT and FRNRAP. CDR3 nucleotide sequence: TGTGCTAGTGGTTTGATCGGGACAGGGGAGGTCGAGCAGTACTTC. Translation: CASGLIGTGEVEQYF.

The V gene is TRBV29-1, the J gene TRBJ2-5; 7 bases are a match to TRBD1. Trimming cost V 5 bases and J 2 bases; bases outside gene matches: 14. CDR1 SQVTM and CDR2 ANQGSEA come from the germline V gene. The length of the CDR3 is 16 residues. In nucleotides, the CDR3 is TGCAGCGTTAAACCCCTGCGACAGGGAGATCAAGAGACCCAGTACTTC. Its protein is CSVKPLRQGDQETQYF.

This clone is a singleton in its sample. This rearrangement joins TRBV24-1 to TRBJ2-1; 12 bases match TRBD2. V shed 4 bases, J shed 7 bases, and the junction held 16 bases outside the gene matches. The CDR3 consists of 19 residues. Looked up from germline, CDR1 is KGHDR and CDR2 is SFDVKD. CDR3 bases: TGTGCCACCAGTGACCTCAACATACGCCCTAGCGGGGGGGCGAATGAGCAGTTCTTC. As protein: CATSDLNIRPSGGANEQFF.

This clone was seen a single time. The chain couples TRBV11-2 to TRBJ1-1, with 7 positions matching TRBD1. Germline V CDR1 and CDR2: SGHAT, FQNNGV. J was trimmed by 4 bases and V by 1 base; bases with no gene match: 12. CDR3 length equals 17 residues. For the CDR3, the DNA is TGTGCCAGCAGCTTAGTGGGCAGGGGGTTATTGGGCACTGAAGCTTTCTTT. Its protein is CASSLVGRGLLGTEAFF.

This clone was seen a handful of times. The chain uses TRBV11-2 and TRBJ2-7, with D maybe TRBD1 (6 bases). V lost 5 bases to trimming and J lost 2 bases, with 7 bases between them. The CDR3 consists of 12 residues. Germline V gene data show CDR1 as SGHAT and CDR2 as FQNNGV. The CDR3 DNA is TGTGCCAGCAGCAGGGACACCTACGAGCAGTACTTC. Translated, it gives CASSRDTYEQYF.

The chain couples TRBV2 to TRBJ1-6; possible D gene TRBD1, 6 bases. Germline loops: CDR1 SNHLY, CDR2 FYNNEI. The V end was cut by 1 base, the J end by 10 bases, with 14 bases between. The CDR3 sequence is 15 residues long. DNA of the CDR3: TGTGCCAGCAGTGAAGTGGGCAGGGGAGGGTCACCCCTCCACTTT. Its protein is CASSEVGRGGSPLHF. The full variable domain, rest sourced from reference TRBV2 and TRBJ1-6, is EPEVTQTPSHQVTQMGQEVILRCVPISNHLYFYWYRQILGQKVEFLVSFYNNEISEKSEIFDDQFSVERPDGSNFTLKIRSTKLEDSAMYFCASSEVGRGGSPLHFGNGTRLTVT.

V and J are TRBV4-1 and TRBJ1-2, with 8 bases identical to TRBD1. The CDR3 runs to 14 residues. Germline assignment: CDR1 MGHRA and CDR2 YSYEKL. With 5 bases clipped from V and 5 bases from J, the junction kept 7 bases outside the gene matches. The CDR3 coding sequence is TGCGCCAGCAGCTCCGGGACAGGAGAGTATGGCTACACCTTC. It is translated as CASSSGTGEYGYTF.